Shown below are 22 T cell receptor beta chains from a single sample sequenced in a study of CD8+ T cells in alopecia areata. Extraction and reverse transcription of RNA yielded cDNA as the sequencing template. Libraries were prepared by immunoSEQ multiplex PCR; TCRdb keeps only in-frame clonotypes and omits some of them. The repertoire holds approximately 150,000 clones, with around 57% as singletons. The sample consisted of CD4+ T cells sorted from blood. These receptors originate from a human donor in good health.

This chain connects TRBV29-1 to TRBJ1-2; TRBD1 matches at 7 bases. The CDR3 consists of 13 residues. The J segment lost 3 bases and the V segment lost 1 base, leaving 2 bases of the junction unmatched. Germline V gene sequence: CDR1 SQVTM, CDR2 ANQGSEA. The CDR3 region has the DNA TGCAGCGTTGAAGTCAGGGGGGACTATGGCTACACCTTC. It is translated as CSVEVRGDYGYTF.

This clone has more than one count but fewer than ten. The CDR3 bases are TGCGCCAGCAGAACAACAGGGTACCCTTTGGACGAGCAGTACTTC. Its translation is CASRTTGYPLDEQYF. The rearrangement links TRBV10-2 to TRBJ2-7; D is perhaps TRBD1 (6 bases). Germline values: CDR1 WSHSY, CDR2 SAAADI. The CDR3 extends over 15 amino acids. V lost 6 bases, J lost 5 bases, and 20 bases lay in between.

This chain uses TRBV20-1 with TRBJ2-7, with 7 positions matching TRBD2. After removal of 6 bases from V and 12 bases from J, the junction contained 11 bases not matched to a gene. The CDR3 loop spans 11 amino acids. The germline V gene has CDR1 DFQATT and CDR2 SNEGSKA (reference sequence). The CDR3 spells CSATSPTSPYF. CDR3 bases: TGCAGTGCCACAAGCCCGACTAGCCCGTACTTC.

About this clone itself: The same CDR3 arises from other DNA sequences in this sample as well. CDR3 nucleotides: TGCAGTGCTAGAGATCGGGAGACCCAGTACTTC. This sequence encodes CSARDRETQYF. The rearrangement uses TRBV20-1 and TRBJ2-5; D is uncertain. The CDR3 runs to 11 residues. Trimming removed 0 bases from V and 5 bases from J, with 4 bases in between. Looked up from germline, CDR1 is DFQATT and CDR2 is SNEGSKA (reference sequence).

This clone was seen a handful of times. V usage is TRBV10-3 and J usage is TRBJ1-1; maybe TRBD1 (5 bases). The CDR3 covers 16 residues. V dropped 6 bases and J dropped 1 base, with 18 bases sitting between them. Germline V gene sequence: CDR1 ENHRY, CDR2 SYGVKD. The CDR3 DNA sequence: TGTGCCATCAGCAACCCCCTCCCAGGGCGGAACACTGAAGCTTTCTTT. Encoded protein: CAISNPLPGRNTEAFF.

The CDR3 spells CASSLTGGQVDLGYTF. DNA for the CDR3: TGTGCCAGCAGCTTAACGGGGGGACAGGTCGACCTTGGCTACACCTTC. V usage is TRBV7-3 and J usage is TRBJ1-2; the match to TRBD1 covers 8 bases. CDR1 is SGHTA and CDR2 is FQGTGA in the germline V gene. The CDR3 runs to 16 residues. J was trimmed by 7 bases and V by 0 bases; bases with no gene match: 10.

CDR3 loop: CASSQDLRKTSTDTQYF. CDR3 DNA sequence: TGTGCCAGCAGCCAAGATCTTAGGAAGACTAGCACAGATACGCAGTATTTT. The genes are TRBV4-2 and TRBJ2-3; D unclear. The length of the CDR3 is 17 residues. The germline V and J ends were trimmed by 0 bases and 0 bases, with 13 bases remaining between them. Germline values: CDR1 LGHNA, CDR2 YNFKEQ.

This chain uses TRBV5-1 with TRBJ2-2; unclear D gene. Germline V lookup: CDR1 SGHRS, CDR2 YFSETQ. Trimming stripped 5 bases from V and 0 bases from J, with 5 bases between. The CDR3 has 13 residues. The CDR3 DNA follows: TGCGCCAGCAGGCTTACGAACACCGGGGAGCTGTTTTTT. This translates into CASRLTNTGELFF.

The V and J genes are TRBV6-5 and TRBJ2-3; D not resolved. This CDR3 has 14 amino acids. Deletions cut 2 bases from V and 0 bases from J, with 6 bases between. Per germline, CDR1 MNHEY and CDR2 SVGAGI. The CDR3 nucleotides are TGTGCCAGCAGTTACGCCGGGAGCACAGATACGCAGTATTTT. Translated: CASSYAGSTDTQYF.

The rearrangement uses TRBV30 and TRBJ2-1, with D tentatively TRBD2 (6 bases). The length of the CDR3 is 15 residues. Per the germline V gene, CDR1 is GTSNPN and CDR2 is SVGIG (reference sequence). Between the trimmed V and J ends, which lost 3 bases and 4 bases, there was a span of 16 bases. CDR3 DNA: TGTGCCTGGAGGGATTTCCGGGACTCATACAATGAGCAGTTCTTC. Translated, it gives CAWRDFRDSYNEQFF.

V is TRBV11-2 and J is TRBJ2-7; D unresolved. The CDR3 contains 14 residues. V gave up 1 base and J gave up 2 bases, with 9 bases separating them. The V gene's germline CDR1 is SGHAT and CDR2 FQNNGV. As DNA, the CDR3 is TGTGCCAGCAGCTTAGTTCGGGTAACCTACGAGCAGTACTTC. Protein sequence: CASSLVRVTYEQYF.

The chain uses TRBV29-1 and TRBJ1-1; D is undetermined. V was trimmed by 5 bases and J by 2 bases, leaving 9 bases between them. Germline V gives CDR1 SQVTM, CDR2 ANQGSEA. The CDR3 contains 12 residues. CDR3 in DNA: TGCAGCGTTTTCGACACTAACACTGAAGCTTTCTTT. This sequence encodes CSVFDTNTEAFF.

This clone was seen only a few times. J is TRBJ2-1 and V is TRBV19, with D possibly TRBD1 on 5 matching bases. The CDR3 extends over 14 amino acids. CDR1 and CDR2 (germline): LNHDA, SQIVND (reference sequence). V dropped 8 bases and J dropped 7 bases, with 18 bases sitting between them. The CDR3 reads CASQPGASRNEQFF. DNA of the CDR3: TGTGCCAGTCAGCCTGGGGCTAGTCGGAATGAGCAGTTCTTC.

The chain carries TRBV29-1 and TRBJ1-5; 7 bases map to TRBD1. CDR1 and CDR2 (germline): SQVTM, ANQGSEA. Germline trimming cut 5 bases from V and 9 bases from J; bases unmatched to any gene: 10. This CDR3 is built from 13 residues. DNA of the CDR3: TGCAGCGTTTTGACAGGGACCGATGGGCCCCAGCATTTT. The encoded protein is CSVLTGTDGPQHF.

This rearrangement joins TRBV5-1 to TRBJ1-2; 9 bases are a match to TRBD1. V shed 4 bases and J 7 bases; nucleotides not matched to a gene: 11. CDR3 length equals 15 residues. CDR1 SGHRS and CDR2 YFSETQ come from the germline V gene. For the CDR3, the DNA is TGCGCCAGCAGCAATCCGGGACAGGGACGGAGTGGCTACACCTTC. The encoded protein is CASSNPGQGRSGYTF.

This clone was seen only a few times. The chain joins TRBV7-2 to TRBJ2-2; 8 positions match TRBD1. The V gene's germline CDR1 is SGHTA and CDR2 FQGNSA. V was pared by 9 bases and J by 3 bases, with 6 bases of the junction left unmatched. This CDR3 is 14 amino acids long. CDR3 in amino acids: CARAQGDHTGELFF. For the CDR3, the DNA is TGTGCCAGGGCACAGGGGGACCACACCGGGGAGCTGTTTTTT.

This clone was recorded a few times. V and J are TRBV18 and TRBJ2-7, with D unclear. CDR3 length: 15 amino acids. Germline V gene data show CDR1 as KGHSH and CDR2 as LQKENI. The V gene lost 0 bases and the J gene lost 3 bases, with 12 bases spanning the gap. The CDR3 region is CASSPPVSSGYEQYF. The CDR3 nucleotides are TGTGCCAGCTCACCACCGGTCAGCTCGGGCTACGAGCAGTACTTC. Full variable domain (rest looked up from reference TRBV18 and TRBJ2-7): NAGVMQNPRHLVRRRGQEARLRCSPMKGHSHVYWYRQLPEEGLKFMVYLQKENIIDESGMPKERFSAEFPKEGPSILRIQQVVRGDSAAYFCASSPPVSSGYEQYFGPGTRLTVT.

For the CDR3, the DNA is TGCGCCAGCAGCCGACTGGGACTAGGATCCAATGAGCAGTTCTTC. Translation gives CASSRLGLGSNEQFF. The chain has TRBV4-1 and TRBJ2-1, with TRBD2 identical over 8 bases. Germline V gene data show CDR1 as MGHRA and CDR2 as YSYEKL. V was pared by 4 bases and J by 6 bases, with 8 bases of the junction left unmatched. This CDR3 has 15 amino acids.

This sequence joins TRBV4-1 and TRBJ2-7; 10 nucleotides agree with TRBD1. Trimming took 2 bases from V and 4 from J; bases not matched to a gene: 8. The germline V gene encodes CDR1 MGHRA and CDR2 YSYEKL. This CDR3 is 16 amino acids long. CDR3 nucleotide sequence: TGCGCCAGCAGCCAATCCGGGACAGGGGAACGGTACGAGCAGTACTTC. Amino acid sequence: CASSQSGTGERYEQYF.

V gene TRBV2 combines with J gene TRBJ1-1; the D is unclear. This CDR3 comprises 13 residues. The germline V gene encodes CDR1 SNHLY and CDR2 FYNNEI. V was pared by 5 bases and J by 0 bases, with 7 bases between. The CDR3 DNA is TGTGCCAGCAGTCCCCTTATGAACACTGAAGCTTTCTTT. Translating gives CASSPLMNTEAFF. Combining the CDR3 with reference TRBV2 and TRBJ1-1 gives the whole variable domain EPEVTQTPSHQVTQMGQEVILRCVPISNHLYFYWYRQILGQKVEFLVSFYNNEISEKSEIFDDQFSVERPDGSNFTLKIRSTKLEDSAMYFCASSPLMNTEAFFGQGTRLTVV.

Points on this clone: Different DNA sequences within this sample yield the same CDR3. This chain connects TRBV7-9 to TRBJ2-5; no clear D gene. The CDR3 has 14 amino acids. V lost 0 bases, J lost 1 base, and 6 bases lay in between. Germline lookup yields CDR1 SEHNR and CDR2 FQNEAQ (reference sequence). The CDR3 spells CASSLAGSQETQYF. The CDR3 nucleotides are TGTGCCAGCAGCTTAGCGGGTAGCCAAGAGACCCAGTACTTC.

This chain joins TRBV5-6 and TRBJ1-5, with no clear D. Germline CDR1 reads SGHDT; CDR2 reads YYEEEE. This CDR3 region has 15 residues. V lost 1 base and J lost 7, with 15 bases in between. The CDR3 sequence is CASSLYTELGQPQHF. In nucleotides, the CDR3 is TGTGCCAGCAGCTTGTACACTGAACTGGGGCAGCCCCAGCATTTT.